The clone carrying this TCR beta chain was seen at least ten times. What it binds is unknown. The sample belongs to a study of T-cell reconstitution after alpha-beta-depleted transplantation in children. The study, taken as a whole, reports: When one year had passed after transplant, most T-cell counts and diversity came from newly produced T cells.

Molecular barcoding with unique molecular identifiers was used for the TCRbeta library. A single record per CDR3 protein comes from TCRdb applying MiXCR to the PCR reads. The data show 250,000 to 300,000 distinct CDR3 sequences, roughly 7.8% seen once. The TCR sequence derives from a female patient aged 2 to 10 who had a stem cell transplant for Fanconi anemia, so the T cells may come from the graft donor. The specimen comprised peripheral blood, sampled 360 days after TCRalphabeta/CD19-depleted stem cell transplant.

DNA for the CDR3: TGTGCCAGCAGTCCACGGAGAGATCAGCCCCAGCATTTT. This gives the protein CASSPRRDQPQHF. V gene TRBV27 combines with J gene TRBJ1-5, with D uncertain. The germline gives CDR1 MNHEY, CDR2 SMNVEV (reference sequence). V was shortened by 5 bases and J by 5 bases, with 10 bases between the two germline ends. The CDR3 consists of 13 residues.